This T cell receptor (beta chain) is from a study of T cell changes during pregnancy in multiple sclerosis. TCRdb's copy holds only in-frame clones and misses some; the assay was immunoSEQ multiplex PCR. The sample holds about 76,000 clones; 90% to 95% are singletons and the top ten take more than 2%. CDR1 and CDR2 (germline): SEHNR, FQNEAQ (reference sequence). The CDR3 consists of 11 residues. The gene calls are TRBV7-9 and TRBJ1-1; D unresolved. This TCR derives from a female donor with multiple sclerosis, enrolled in a pregnancy study. Sequencing used peripheral blood, obtained in the second trimester of pregnancy. CDR3 DNA: TGTGTCTCCCTCGGGAACACTGAAGCTTTCTTT. Residues: CVSLGNTEAFF.